These 10 T cell receptor beta chains came from one sample sequenced in a study of T cell repertoires and Cas9 in healthy adults (dated by TCRdb to 2016 to 2018). Libraries were prepared through the immunoSEQ multiplex PCR assay. Held by TCRdb, this immuneACCESS table contains in-frame sequences only and omits some clones. Under half of the omission traces to an unresolved V gene where checked; the cause of the rest is unknown. In all, the sample holds some 21,000 clones, and 90% of those were seen once. The biggest ten clones account for 0.55% to 0.85% of the sample. The source material was CD4+ effector T cells (CD127+, CD25-, CD137-, CD154-) from PBMCs; culture status not recorded. The receptors stem from a human donor in good health.

J is TRBJ1-2 and V is TRBV19; 10 bases are a match to TRBD1. V was pared by 6 bases and J by 5 bases, with 6 bases of the junction left unmatched. This CDR3 region has 14 residues. Per the germline V gene, CDR1 is LNHDA and CDR2 is SQIVND (reference sequence). CDR3 DNA sequence: TGTGCCAGTAGGACGACAGGGGGCATGTATGGCTACACCTTC. As protein: CASRTTGGMYGYTF.

V gene TRBV5-1 combines with J gene TRBJ1-2; TRBD1 is a possible D gene (6 bases). Trimming took 4 bases from V and 6 from J, leaving 16 bases between them. Germline values: CDR1 SGHRS, CDR2 YFSETQ. The CDR3 is made up of 14 amino acids. CDR3 protein: CASSHGQSGDGYTF. The CDR3 DNA sequence: TGCGCCAGCAGCCACGGACAGTCCGGCGATGGCTACACCTTC.

This clone has a single count. The chain employs TRBV10-1 and TRBJ2-1; TRBD2 matches 10 bases. Germline V gives CDR1 WNHNN, CDR2 SYGVQD (reference sequence). CDR3 size: 16 residues. The V segment lost 0 bases and the J segment 7 bases; nucleotides outside the gene matches: 6. The CDR3 DNA follows: TGCGCCAGCAGTGAGTCTGGCCTAGCGGGGGCAAATGAGCAGTTCTTC. Protein product: CASSESGLAGANEQFF.

The V and J genes are TRBV6-5 and TRBJ2-7; D possibly corresponds to TRBD1 (6 bases). The CDR3 has 14 amino acids. Germline lookup yields CDR1 MNHEY and CDR2 SVGAGI. V lost 5 bases and J lost 2, with 13 bases in between. CDR3 residues: CASSQGHVAYEQYF. The CDR3 bases are TGTGCCAGCAGTCAGGGACATGTTGCCTACGAGCAGTACTTC.

The chain uses TRBV6-4 and TRBJ1-1; TRBD1 might be the D (5 bases). The CDR3 is 15 residues long. Trimming removed 0 bases from V and 4 bases from J, with 12 bases in between. The germline CDR1 and CDR2 sequences are MRHNA and SNTAGT. Here the CDR3 reads CASSDSYRGGTEAFF. CDR3 in DNA: TGTGCCAGCAGTGACTCTTATAGGGGTGGCACTGAAGCTTTCTTT.

This clone was picked up one time. The chain recombines TRBV27 with TRBJ2-7, with TRBD1 matching over 7 bases. The junction had 21 bases not matched to a gene; V was cut back by 5 bases and J by 5 bases. Germline CDR1 reads MNHEY; CDR2 reads SMNVEV (reference sequence). CDR3 length: 18 amino acids. CDR3 amino acids: CASSRQTGSKLNKNEQYF. The CDR3 DNA is TGTGCCAGCAGTCGGCAGACAGGGTCTAAACTCAATAAAAACGAGCAGTACTTC.

The table lists this clone with a few counts. The chain combines TRBV11-3 with TRBJ2-5, with D possibly being TRBD2 (7 bases). Germline values: CDR1 SGHNT, CDR2 YENEEA. V lost 1 base to trimming and J lost 3 bases, with 12 bases between them. This CDR3 is 15 amino acids long. The CDR3 DNA reads TGTGCCAGCAGCTTAGGGTGGGGGGGCGAAGAGACCCAGTACTTC. It encodes CASSLGWGGEETQYF.

This chain uses TRBV5-1 with TRBJ1-1, with D unresolved. The germline V gene encodes CDR1 SGHRS and CDR2 YFSETQ. V was cut by 4 bases and J by 7 bases, with 20 bases left in between. This CDR3 has 15 amino acids. This CDR3 is CASSPSAGFGGEAFF. In DNA form, the CDR3 reads TGCGCCAGCAGCCCTTCGGCGGGTTTTGGAGGTGAAGCTTTCTTT.

The rearrangement links TRBV28 to TRBJ1-4; weak D call: TRBD1 (5 bases). CDR3 length: 16 amino acids. Trimming took off 5 bases at V and 8 bases at J, with 21 bases between the two ends. Germline V lookup: CDR1 MDHEN, CDR2 SYDVKM. CDR3 region: CASSDQNRGFREKLFF. DNA for the CDR3: TGTGCCAGCAGTGATCAAAATCGGGGCTTTCGGGAAAAACTGTTTTTT.

This clone was seen only once. The rearrangement joins TRBV11-3 to TRBJ2-1; 8 nucleotides align to TRBD2. With V trimmed by 5 bases and J by 14 bases, 14 bases remained unmatched. CDR1 is SGHNT, CDR2 YENEEA, per germline. The CDR3 spans 14 residues. CDR3 DNA: TGTGCCAGCAGCCTAGGGCCCTCCGGGACTAGGAAGTTCTTC. Translation: CASSLGPSGTRKFF.